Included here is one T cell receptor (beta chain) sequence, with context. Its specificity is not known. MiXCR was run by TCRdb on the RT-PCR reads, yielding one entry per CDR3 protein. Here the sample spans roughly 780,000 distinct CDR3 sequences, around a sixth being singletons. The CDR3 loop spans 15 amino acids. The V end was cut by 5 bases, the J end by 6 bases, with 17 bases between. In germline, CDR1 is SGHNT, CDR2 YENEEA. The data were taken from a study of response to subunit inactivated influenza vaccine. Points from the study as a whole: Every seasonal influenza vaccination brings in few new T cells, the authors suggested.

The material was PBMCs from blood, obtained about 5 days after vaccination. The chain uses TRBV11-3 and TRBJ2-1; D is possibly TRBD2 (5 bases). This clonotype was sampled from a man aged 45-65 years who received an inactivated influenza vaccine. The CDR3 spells CASSALGSGINEQFF. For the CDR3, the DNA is TGTGCCAGCAGCGCCCTGGGGAGCGGCATCAATGAGCAGTTCTTC. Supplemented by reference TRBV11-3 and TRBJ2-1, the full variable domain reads EAGVVQSPRYKIIEKKQPVAFWCNPISGHNTLYWYLQNLGQGPELLIRYENEEAVDDSQLPKDRFSAERLKGVDSTLKIQPAELGDSAVYLCASSALGSGINEQFFGPGTRLTVL.